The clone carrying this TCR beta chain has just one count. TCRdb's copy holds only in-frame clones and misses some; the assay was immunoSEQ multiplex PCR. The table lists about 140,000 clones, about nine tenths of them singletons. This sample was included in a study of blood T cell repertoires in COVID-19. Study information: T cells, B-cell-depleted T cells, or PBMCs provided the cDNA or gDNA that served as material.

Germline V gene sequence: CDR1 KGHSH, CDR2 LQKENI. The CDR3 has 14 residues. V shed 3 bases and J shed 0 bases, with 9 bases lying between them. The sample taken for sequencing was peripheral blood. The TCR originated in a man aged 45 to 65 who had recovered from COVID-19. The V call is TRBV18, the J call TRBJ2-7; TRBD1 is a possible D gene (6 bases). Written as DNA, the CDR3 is TGTGCCAGCTCACCGACAGGAGCCTCCTACGAGCAGTACTTC. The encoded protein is CASSPTGASYEQYF.